What follows is one TCR beta chain and its context. No antigen is known for it. The data derive from a study of radiotherapy plus CTLA-4 blockade in lung cancer. General study findings and limits: In blood, tumor-derived TCR clones expanded after radiotherapy plus ipilimumab. Per reports, early blood T cell clone dynamics, plus interferon-beta, forecast response most strongly.

Chemo-refractory metastatic non-small-cell lung cancer patients were treated with focal radiation plus CTLA-4 blockade with ipilimumab. The repertoire was sequenced with immunoSEQ multiplex PCR; TCRdb's copy has only in-frame clones and lacks some. Of about 62,000 clones detected, less than 85% appear once; the ten largest clones hold around 3%. CDR3 length: 15 residues. The germline V gene has CDR1 SGHTA and CDR2 FQGNSA. The V gene end was trimmed by 6 bases and the J gene end by 3 bases; junction bases not matched to a gene: 8. This specimen was peripheral blood, taken from a patient treated with radiotherapy plus ipilimumab. The TCR sequence derives from a human donor with non-small cell lung cancer who had a complete response to radiotherapy plus ipilimumab. V usage is TRBV7-2 and J usage is TRBJ2-1; 7 positions agree with TRBD1. CDR3 sequence: CASSTSGTDYNEQFF. In DNA form, the CDR3 reads TGTGCCAGCAGTACTTCCGGGACAGACTACAATGAGCAGTTCTTC.